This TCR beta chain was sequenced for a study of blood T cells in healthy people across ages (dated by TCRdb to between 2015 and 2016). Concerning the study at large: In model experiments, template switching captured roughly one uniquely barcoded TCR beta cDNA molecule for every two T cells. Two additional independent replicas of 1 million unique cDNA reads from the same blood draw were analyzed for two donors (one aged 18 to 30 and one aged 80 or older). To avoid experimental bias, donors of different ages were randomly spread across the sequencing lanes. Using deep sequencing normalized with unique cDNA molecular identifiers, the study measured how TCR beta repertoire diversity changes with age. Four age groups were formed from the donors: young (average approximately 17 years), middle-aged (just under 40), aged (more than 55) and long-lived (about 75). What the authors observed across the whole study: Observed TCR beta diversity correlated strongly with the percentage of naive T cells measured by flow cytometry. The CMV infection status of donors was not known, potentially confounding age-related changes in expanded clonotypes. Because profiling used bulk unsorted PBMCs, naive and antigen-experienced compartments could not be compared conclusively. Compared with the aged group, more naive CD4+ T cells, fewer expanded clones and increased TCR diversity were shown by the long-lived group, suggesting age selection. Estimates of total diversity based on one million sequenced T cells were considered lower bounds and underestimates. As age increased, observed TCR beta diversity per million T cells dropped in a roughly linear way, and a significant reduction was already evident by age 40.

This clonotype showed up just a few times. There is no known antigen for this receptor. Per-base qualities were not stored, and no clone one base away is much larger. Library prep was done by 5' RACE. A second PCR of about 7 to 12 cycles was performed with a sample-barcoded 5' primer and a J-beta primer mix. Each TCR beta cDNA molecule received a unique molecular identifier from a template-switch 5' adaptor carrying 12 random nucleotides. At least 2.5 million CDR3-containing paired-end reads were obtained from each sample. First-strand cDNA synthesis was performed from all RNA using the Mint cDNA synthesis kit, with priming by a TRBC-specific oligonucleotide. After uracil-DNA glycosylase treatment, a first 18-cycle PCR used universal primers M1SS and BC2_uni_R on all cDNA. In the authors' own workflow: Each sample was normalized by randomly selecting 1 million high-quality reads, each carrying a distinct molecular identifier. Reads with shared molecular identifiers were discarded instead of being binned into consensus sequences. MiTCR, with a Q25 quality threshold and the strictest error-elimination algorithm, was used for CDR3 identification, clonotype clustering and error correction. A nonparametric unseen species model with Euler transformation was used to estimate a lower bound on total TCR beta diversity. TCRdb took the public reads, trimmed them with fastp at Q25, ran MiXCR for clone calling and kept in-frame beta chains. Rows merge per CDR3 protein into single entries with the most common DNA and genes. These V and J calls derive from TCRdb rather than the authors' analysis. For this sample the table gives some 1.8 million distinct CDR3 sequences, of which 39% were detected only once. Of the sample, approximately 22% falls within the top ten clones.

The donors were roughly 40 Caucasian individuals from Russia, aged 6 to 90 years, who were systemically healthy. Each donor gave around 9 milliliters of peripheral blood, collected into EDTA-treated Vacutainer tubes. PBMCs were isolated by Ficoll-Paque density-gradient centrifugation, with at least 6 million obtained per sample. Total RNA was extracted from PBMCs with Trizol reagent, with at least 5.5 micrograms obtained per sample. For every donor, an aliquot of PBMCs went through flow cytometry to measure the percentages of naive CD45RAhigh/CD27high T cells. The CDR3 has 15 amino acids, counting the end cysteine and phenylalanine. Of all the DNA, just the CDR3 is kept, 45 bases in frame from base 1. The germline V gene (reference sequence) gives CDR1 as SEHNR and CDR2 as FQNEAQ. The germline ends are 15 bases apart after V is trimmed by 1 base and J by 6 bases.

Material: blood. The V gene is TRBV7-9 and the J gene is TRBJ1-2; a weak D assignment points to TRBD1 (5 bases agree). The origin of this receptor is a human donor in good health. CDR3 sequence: CASSLVGAQRDGYTF. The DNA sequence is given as TGTGCCAGCAGCTTAGTTGGGGCACAAAGGGATGGCTACACCTTC.